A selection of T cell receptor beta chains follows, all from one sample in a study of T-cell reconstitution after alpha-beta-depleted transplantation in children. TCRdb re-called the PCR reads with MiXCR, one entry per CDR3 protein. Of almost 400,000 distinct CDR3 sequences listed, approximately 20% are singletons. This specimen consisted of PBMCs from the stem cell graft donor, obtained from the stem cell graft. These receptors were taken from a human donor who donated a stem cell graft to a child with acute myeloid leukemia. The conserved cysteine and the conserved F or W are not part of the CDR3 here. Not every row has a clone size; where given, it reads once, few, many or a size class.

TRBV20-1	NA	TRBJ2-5	SASKPGQQGGETQY
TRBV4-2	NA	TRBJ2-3	ASSQDLVGSSTDTQY
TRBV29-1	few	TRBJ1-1	SIFKDMNTEAF
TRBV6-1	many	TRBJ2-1	AFREGIGYEQF
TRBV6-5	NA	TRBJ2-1	ASSYGLAGNEQF
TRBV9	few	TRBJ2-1	ASSHPTSGSYNEQF
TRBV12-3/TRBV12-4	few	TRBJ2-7	ASSPSPGQPRTYEQY
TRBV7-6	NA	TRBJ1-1	ASGALGATEAF
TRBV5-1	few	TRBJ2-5	ASTLTSGGETQY
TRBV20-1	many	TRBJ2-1	SARVGKREQF
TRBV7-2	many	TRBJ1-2	ASSYDRNYGYT
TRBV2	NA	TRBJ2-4	ASSVGPKNIQY
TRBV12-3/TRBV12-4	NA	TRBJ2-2	ASRGLNTGELF
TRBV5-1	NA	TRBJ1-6	ASSPQLGHHNSPLH
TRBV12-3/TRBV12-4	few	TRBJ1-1	ASRPTGTAYTEAF
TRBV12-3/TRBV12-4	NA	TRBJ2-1	ASSPYSSAGGGNEQF
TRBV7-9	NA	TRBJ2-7	ASSSPGVAVTYEQY
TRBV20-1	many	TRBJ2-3	SLQGGDTQY
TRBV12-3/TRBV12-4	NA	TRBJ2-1	ASSWFRESGRDYNEQF
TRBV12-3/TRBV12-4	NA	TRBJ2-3	ASSLPSGEDTQY
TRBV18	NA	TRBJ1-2	ASSSDRGYGYT
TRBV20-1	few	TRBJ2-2	SARDSGLAGQGVTGELF
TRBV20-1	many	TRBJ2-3	SKRALAGSADTQY
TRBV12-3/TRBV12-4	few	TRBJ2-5	ASSLGGTRGTQY
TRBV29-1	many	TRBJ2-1	SVGPGAYNEQF
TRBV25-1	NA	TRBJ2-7	ASSGSPGQVPYEQY
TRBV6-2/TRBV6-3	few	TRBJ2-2	ASRRSGQGNTGELF
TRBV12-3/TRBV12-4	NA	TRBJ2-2	ASRYAGTNTGELF
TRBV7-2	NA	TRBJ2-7	ASSWDRGLYEQY
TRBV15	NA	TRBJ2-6	ATSRDLRLGSGANVLT
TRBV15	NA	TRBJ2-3	ATRESGSFPDTQY
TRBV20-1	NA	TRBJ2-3	SAPRLAGVSDTQY
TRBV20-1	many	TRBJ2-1	SAIRRAGANEQF
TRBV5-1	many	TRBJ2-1	ASSLPGGGNEQF
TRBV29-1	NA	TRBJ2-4	SVDSFTRKGLGGQGQNIQY
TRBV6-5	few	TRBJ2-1	ASSYLREGPNEQF
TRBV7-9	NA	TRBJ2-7	ASTSVDAYEQY